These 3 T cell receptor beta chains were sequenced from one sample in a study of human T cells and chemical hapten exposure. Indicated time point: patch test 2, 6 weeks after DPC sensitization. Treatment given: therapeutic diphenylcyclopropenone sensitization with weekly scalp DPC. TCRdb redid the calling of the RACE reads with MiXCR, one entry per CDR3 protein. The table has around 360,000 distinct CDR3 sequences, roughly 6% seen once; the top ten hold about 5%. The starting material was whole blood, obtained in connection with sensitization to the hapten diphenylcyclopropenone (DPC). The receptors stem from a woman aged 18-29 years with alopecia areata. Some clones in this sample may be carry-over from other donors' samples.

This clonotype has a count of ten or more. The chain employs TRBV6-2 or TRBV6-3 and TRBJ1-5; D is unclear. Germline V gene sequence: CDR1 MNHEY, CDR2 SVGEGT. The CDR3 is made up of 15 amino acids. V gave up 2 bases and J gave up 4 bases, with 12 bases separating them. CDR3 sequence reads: CASSYAGEVNQPQHF. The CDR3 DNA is TGTGCCAGCAGTTACGCTGGGGAGGTGAATCAGCCCCAGCATTTT.

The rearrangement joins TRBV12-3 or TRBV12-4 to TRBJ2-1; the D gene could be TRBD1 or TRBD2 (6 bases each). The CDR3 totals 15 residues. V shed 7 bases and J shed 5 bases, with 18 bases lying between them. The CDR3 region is CASTHLGGRDNEQFF. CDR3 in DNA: TGTGCCAGCACCCACCTGGGGGGCCGCGACAATGAGCAGTTCTTC.

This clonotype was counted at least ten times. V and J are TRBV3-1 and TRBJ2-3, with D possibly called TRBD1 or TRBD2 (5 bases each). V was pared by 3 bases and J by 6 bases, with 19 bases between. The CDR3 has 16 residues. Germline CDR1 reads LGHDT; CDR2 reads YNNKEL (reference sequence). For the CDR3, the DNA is TGTGCCAGCAGCCAGAGGGCCGGGACGATCGTGGATACGCAGTATTTT. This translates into CASSQRAGTIVDTQYF.